These 10 T cell receptor beta chains share one sample of origin, sequenced in a study of T cells after yellow fever vaccination (dated by TCRdb to the late 2010s). The sample's treatment or condition label is to be understood as: live attenuated yellow fever vaccine strain. Receptors were amplified or captured by 5' RACE. Reads for this sample came from an Illumina HiSeq 2500. Using fastp at Q25 and MiXCR, TCRdb reprocessed the public reads and kept productive beta chains. Duplicate CDR3 protein sequences are folded into a single record with the most common DNA and genes. Recorded for this sample are 250,000 to 300,000 distinct CDR3 sequences; 10% to 15% of them occurred a single time. The ten biggest clones cover 0.45% to 0.65% of the sample. The sequencing here drew on CD4+ T cells sorted from PBMCs, taken 45 days after the yellow fever booster vaccination. The source is a man younger than 45 who received the YFV17D yellow fever vaccine.

CDR3 residues: CASSYDYEQYF. The CDR3 DNA reads TGTGCCAGCAGTTACGACTACGAGCAGTACTTC. J is TRBJ2-7 and V is TRBV6-2 or TRBV6-3; no firm D call. Germline V gene sequence: CDR1 MNHEY, CDR2 SVGEGT. This CDR3 is 11 amino acids long. V lost 2 bases and J lost 3, with 2 bases in between.

The chain employs TRBV28 and TRBJ2-7; the D is unclear. Germline V lookup: CDR1 MDHEN, CDR2 SYDVKM. The CDR3 spans 15 residues. Trimming took 3 bases from V and 6 from J, leaving 18 bases between them. DNA for the CDR3: TGTGCCAGCAGTTTCGTAGGCTTGGGCTCGATCGAGCAGTACTTC. It encodes CASSFVGLGSIEQYF.

This clonotype was detected many times. The gene calls are TRBV12-3 or TRBV12-4 and TRBJ2-7; TRBD1 matches 9 bases. V dropped 3 bases and J dropped 3; count of bases not matched to a gene: 6. This CDR3 has 15 residues. The CDR3 reads CASSFRGTGLYEQYF. DNA of the CDR3: TGTGCCAGCAGTTTTCGGGGGACAGGGCTCTACGAGCAGTACTTC.

This clonotype was observed a handful of times. This chain uses TRBV15 with TRBJ2-2, with 8 bases aligning to TRBD1. Germline V gene data show CDR1 as LNHNV and CDR2 as YYDKDF (reference sequence). The CDR3 is made up of 15 amino acids. The trim removed 6 bases at V and 4 bases at J, leaving 7 bases unmatched. The CDR3, as DNA: TGTGCCACCAGTCGGGGACAGGATCCCACCGGGGAGCTGTTTTTT. Its protein product is CATSRGQDPTGELFF. The whole variable domain, filled in from reference TRBV15 and TRBJ2-2, reads DAMVIQNPRYQVTQFGKPVTLSCSQTLNHNVMYWYQQKSSQAPKLLFHYYDKDFNNEADTPDNFQSRRPNTSFCFLDIRSPGLGDTAMYLCATSRGQDPTGELFFGEGSRLTVL.

This clonotype was observed a handful of times. The chain links TRBV20-1 to TRBJ2-3, with TRBD2 identical over 7 bases. Germline-derived CDR1 and CDR2 are DFQATT and SNEGSKA (reference sequence). V gave up 6 bases and J gave up 4 bases; unmatched junction bases: 13. The CDR3 extends over 15 amino acids. The CDR3 DNA is TGCAGTGCCGGCCCTAGCGGTAAAGGAGCAGATACGCAGTATTTT. The encoded protein is CSAGPSGKGADTQYF.

The chain uses TRBV7-3 and TRBJ2-2, with D tentatively TRBD2 (6 bases). CDR1 and CDR2 from the germline V gene are SGHTA and FQGTGA. The V and J ends lost 0 bases and 3 bases respectively, with 8 bases between them. The CDR3 sequence is 15 residues long. The CDR3 here is CASSLTGSDTGELFF. Written as DNA, the CDR3 is TGTGCCAGCAGCTTAACCGGGAGTGACACCGGGGAGCTGTTTTTT.

This clonotype came up many times. V gene TRBV20-1 combines with J gene TRBJ2-1, with TRBD2 identical over 16 bases. V lost 6 bases, J lost 9 bases, and 5 bases stayed unmatched. CDR3 length: 14 amino acids. Per the germline V gene, CDR1 is DFQATT and CDR2 is SNEGSKA (reference sequence). The CDR3 coding sequence is TGCAGTGCGAGGGGGACTAGCGGGAGGGGTGAGCAGTTCTTC. Protein sequence: CSARGTSGRGEQFF.

The chain recombines TRBV7-9 with TRBJ2-7; 7 bases are shared with TRBD2. Germline CDR1 reads SEHNR; CDR2 reads FQNEAQ (reference sequence). The CDR3 totals 16 residues. V lost 7 bases, J lost 0 bases, and 12 bases stayed unmatched. In DNA, the CDR3 is TGTGCCAGCACCACACCCGGAGGCGGGAGCTCCTACGAGCAGTACTTC. Translation: CASTTPGGGSSYEQYF.

This clonotype turned up a few times. The chain carries TRBV20-1 and TRBJ2-1; no reliable D call. Germline-derived CDR1 and CDR2 are DFQATT and SNEGSKA (reference sequence). The V end lost 3 bases, the J end lost 4 bases, and 7 bases lay between the germline ends. The CDR3 totals 12 residues. CDR3 nucleotides: TGCAGTGCTAGGAGGTCGTACAATGAGCAGTTCTTC. Translating gives CSARRSYNEQFF.

This clonotype was detected a few times. This chain joins TRBV20-1 and TRBJ1-5, with D tentatively TRBD1 (6 bases). Germline values: CDR1 DFQATT, CDR2 SNEGSKA (reference sequence). Trimming removed 6 bases at V and 4 bases at J, with 13 bases between. This CDR3 has 13 amino acids. CDR3 region: CSAGANNNQPQHF. For the CDR3, the DNA is TGCAGTGCGGGGGCGAACAATAATCAGCCCCAGCATTTT.